This T cell receptor beta chain was sequenced for a study of blood T cells in healthy people across ages. The V and J ends lost 6 bases and 0 bases respectively, with 6 bases between them. CDR3 size: 12 residues. Germline CDR1 reads SGHTA; CDR2 reads FQGNSA. Study-wide findings and caveats: Correlation between TCR beta diversity and naive T cell percentage was strong. A greater number of naive CD4+ cells and higher diversity distinguished long-lived donors from aged donors.

A second PCR, run for roughly 7 to 11 cycles, used a sample-barcoded 5' primer plus a J-beta primer mix. TCRdb passed the 5' RACE reads through MiXCR, listing each CDR3 protein once. The table records fewer than 950,000 distinct CDR3 sequences, around 36% of them present only once. At least ten counts were recorded for this clonotype. What it binds is unknown. The TCR sequence derives from a man aged 18 to 29 in good health. V is TRBV7-2 and J is TRBJ2-7; D call uncertain. Sample: blood. CDR3 DNA sequence: TGTGCCAGCAGGCCAGACTCCTACGAGCAGTACTTC. Translating it yields CASRPDSYEQYF.